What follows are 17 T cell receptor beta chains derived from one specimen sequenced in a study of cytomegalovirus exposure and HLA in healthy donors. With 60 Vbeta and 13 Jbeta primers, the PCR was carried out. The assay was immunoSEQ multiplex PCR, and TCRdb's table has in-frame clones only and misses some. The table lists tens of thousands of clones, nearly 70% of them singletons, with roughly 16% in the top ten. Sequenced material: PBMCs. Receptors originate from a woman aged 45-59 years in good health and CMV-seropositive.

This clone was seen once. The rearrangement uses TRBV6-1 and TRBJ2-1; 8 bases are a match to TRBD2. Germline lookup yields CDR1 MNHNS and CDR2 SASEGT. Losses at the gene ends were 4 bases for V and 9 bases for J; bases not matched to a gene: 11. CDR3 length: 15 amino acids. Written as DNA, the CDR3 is TGTGCCAGCAGTGCCACTAGCGGTCCCATTGGTGAGCAGTTCTTC. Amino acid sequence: CASSATSGPIGEQFF.

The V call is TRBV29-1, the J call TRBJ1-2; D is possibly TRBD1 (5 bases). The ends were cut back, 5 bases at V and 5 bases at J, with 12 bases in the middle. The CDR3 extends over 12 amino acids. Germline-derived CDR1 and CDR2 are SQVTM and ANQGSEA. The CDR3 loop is CSVHQGNYGYTF. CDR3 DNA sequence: TGCAGCGTTCATCAGGGAAATTATGGCTACACCTTC.

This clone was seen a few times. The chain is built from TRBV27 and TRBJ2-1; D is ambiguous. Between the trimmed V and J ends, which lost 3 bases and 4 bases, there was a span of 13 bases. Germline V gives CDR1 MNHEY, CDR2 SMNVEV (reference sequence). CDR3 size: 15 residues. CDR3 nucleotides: TGTGCCAGCAGTTTGTCGGCTAGTGGGTACAATGAGCAGTTCTTC. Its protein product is CASSLSASGYNEQFF.

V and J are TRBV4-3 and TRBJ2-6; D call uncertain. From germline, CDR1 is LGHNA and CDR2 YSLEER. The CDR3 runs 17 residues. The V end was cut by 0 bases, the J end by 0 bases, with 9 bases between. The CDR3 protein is CASSQDSPGSGANVLTF. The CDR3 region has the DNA TGCGCCAGCAGCCAAGACTCCCCAGGCTCTGGGGCCAACGTCCTGACTTTC.

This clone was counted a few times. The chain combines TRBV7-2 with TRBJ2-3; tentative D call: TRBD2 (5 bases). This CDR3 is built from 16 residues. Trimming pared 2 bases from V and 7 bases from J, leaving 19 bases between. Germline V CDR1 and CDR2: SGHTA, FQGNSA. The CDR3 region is CASSLSPRAVSHTQYF. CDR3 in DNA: TGTGCCAGCAGCTTATCCCCGCGGGCCGTTTCTCATACGCAGTATTTT.

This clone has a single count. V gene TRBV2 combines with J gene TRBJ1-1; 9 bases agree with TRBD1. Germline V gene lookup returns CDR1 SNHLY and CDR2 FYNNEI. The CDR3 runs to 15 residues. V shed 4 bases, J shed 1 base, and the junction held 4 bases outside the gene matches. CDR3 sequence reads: CASSGGQGENTEAFF. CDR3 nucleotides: TGTGCCAGCAGTGGGGGACAGGGCGAGAACACTGAAGCTTTCTTT.

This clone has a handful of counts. The CDR3 nucleotides read TGTGCCAGCAGCCAAGATGCACCAGGGCGTCTAAACACCATATATTTT. This sequence encodes CASSQDAPGRLNTIYF. The V and J genes are TRBV4-2 and TRBJ1-3; maybe TRBD1 (5 bases). Germline V gives CDR1 LGHNA, CDR2 YNFKEQ. The V gene lost 0 bases and the J gene lost 6 bases, with 15 bases spanning the gap. CDR3 size: 16 residues.

The CDR3, as DNA: TGTGCCAGCAGCTCTCCGGGACAGGGCCTCTACGAGCAGTACTTC. Translating gives CASSSPGQGLYEQYF. The chain carries TRBV5-6 and TRBJ2-7; TRBD1 matches 9 bases. V shed 3 bases and J 3 bases; nucleotides not matched to a gene: 7. Germline-derived CDR1 and CDR2 are SGHDT and YYEEEE. CDR3 length: 15 residues.

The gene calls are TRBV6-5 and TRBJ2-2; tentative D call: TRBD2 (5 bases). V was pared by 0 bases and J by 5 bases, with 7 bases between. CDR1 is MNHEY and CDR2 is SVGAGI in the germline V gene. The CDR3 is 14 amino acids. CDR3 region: CASSYSQRTGELFF. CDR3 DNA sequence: TGTGCCAGCAGTTACTCCCAGCGGACCGGGGAGCTGTTTTTT.

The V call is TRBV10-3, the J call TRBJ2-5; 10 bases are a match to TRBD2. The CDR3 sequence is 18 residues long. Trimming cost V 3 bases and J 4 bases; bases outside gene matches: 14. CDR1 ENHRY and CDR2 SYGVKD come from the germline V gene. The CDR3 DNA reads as TGTGCCATCAGTGACTCCGGGACTAGCGTAAGGATACGAGAGACCCAGTACTTC. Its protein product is CAISDSGTSVRIRETQYF.

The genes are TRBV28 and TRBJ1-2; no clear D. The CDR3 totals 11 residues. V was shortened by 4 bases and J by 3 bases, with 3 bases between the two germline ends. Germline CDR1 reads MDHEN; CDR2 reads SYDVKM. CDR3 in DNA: TGTGCCAGCAGTTCCTACTATGGCTACACCTTC. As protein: CASSSYYGYTF.

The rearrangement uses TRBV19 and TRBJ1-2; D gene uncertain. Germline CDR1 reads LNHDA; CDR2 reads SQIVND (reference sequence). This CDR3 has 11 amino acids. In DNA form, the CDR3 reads TGTTCTTCCGGGGCTAACTATGGCTACACCTTC. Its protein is CSSGANYGYTF.

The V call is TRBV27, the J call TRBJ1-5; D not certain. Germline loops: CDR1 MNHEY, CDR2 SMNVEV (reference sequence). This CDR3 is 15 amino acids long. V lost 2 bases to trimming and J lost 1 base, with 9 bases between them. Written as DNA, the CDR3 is TGTGCCAGCAGTTTAGGAGGGTACAGCAATCAGCCCCAGCATTTT. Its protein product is CASSLGGYSNQPQHF.

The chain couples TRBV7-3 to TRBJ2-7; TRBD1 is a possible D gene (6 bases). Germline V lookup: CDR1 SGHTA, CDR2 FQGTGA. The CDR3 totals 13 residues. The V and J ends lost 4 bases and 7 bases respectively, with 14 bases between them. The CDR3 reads CASSSAGVGEQYF. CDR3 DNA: TGTGCCAGCAGCTCGGCAGGGGTGGGGGAGCAGTACTTC.

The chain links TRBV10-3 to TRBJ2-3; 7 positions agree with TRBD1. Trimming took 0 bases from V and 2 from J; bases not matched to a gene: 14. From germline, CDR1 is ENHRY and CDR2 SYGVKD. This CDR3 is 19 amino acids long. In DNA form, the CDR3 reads TGTGCCATCAGTGAGTCTGACAGGGAGCCCCCACACTACACAGATACGCAGTATTTT. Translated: CAISESDREPPHYTDTQYF.

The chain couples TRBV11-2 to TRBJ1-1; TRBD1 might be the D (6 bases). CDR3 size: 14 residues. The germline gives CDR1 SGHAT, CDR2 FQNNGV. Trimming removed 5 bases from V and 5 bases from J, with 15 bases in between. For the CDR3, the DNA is TGTGCCAGCAGCGGGACACGGAGTGGTACTGAAGCTTTCTTT. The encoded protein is CASSGTRSGTEAFF. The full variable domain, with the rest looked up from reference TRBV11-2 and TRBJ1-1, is EAGVAQSPRYKIIEKRQSVAFWCNPISGHATLYWYQQILGQGPKLLIQFQNNGVVDDSQLPKDRFSAERLKGVDSTLKIQPAKLEDSAVYLCASSGTRSGTEAFFGQGTRLTVV.

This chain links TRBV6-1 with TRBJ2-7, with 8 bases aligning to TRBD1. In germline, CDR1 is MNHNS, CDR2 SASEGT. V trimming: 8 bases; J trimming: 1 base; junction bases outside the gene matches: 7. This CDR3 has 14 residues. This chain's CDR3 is CASALGQGSYEQYF. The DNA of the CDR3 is TGTGCCAGCGCCCTTGGACAGGGTTCCTACGAGCAGTACTTC.